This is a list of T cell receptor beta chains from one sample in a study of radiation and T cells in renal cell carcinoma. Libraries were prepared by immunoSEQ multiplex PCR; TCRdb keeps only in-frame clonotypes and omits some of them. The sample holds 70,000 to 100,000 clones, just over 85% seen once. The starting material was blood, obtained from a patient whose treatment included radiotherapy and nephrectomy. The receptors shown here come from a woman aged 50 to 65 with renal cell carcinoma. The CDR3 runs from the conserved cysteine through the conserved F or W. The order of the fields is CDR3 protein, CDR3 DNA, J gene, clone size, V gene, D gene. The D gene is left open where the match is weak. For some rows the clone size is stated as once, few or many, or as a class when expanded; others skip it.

CDR3: CASSYAILQGAETQYF
DNA: TGTGCCAGCAGTTACGCTATACTCCAGGGGGCCGAGACCCAGTACTTC
J: TRBJ2-5
size: -
V: TRBV6-5
D: TRBD1

CDR3: CASSLLAQSSYEQYF
DNA: TGTGCCAGCAGTTTACTAGCCCAGAGCTCCTACGAGCAGTACTTC
J: TRBJ2-7
size: -
V: TRBV6-5
D: -

CDR3: CASSRTGERLKNIQYF
DNA: TGTGCCAGTAGTAGGACAGGGGAAAGGTTGAAAAACATTCAGTACTTC
J: TRBJ2-4
size: -
V: TRBV19
D: TRBD1

CDR3: CASSLGTGEMATNEKLFF
DNA: TGCGCCAGCAGCCTAGGGACAGGAGAAATGGCAACTAATGAAAAACTGTTTTTT
J: TRBJ1-4
size: -
V: TRBV5-1
D: TRBD1

CDR3: CASSSTHGYTF
DNA: TGTGCCAGCAGCTCCACCCATGGCTACACCTTC
J: TRBJ1-2
size: -
V: TRBV7-2
D: -

CDR3: CASSPIVSPYEQYF
DNA: TGTGCCAGCAGCCCTATAGTCAGCCCCTACGAGCAGTACTTC
J: TRBJ2-7
size: -
V: TRBV7-2
D: -

CDR3: CANGGTGDYTDTQYF
DNA: TGTGCCAACGGGGGGACAGGAGATTACACAGATACGCAGTATTTT
J: TRBJ2-3
size: -
V: TRBV2
D: -

CDR3: CASSFSTGQETQYF
DNA: TGTGCCAGCAGCTTTTCGACAGGGCAAGAGACCCAGTACTTC
J: TRBJ2-5
size: -
V: TRBV13
D: TRBD1

CDR3: CASSYEQYF
DNA: TGTGCCAGCAGCTACGAGCAGTACTTC
J: TRBJ2-7
size: -
V: TRBV6-1
D: -

CDR3: CSVEPGDTEAFF
DNA: TGCAGCGTTGAGCCAGGAGACACTGAAGCTTTCTTT
J: TRBJ1-1
size: few
V: TRBV29-1
D: -

CDR3: CASSVEMGEKLFF
DNA: TGTGCCAGCAGCGTGGAAATGGGAGAAAAACTGTTTTTT
J: TRBJ1-4
size: -
V: TRBV14
D: -

CDR3: CASSWGGQAQHF
DNA: TGTGCCAGCAGCTGGGGGGGGCAAGCCCAGCATTTT
J: TRBJ1-5
size: -
V: TRBV5-6
D: -

CDR3: CASSLDRGQSGEQYF
DNA: TGTGCCAGCAGCTTAGACAGGGGTCAGTCGGGCGAGCAGTACTTC
J: TRBJ2-7
size: -
V: TRBV6-6
D: TRBD1

CDR3: CASSPREYDIQYF
DNA: TGCGCCAGCAGCCCCCGGGAGTACGACATTCAGTACTTC
J: TRBJ2-4
size: -
V: TRBV4-3
D: -

CDR3: CASSDPPGEQYF
DNA: TGTGCCAGCAGTGATCCCCCCGGCGAGCAGTACTTC
J: TRBJ2-7
size: -
V: TRBV25-1
D: -

CDR3: CASQTGEWSNQPQHF
DNA: TGTGCCAGTCAGACAGGGGAGTGGAGCAATCAGCCCCAGCATTTT
J: TRBJ1-5
size: few
V: TRBV2
D: TRBD1

CDR3: CASSRLPSTGIYEQYF
DNA: TGTGCCAGCAGCCGATTGCCATCTACGGGCATTTACGAGCAGTACTTC
J: TRBJ2-7
size: -
V: TRBV27
D: -

CDR3: CASKGGGRGADTQYF
DNA: TGTGCCAGTAAAGGAGGCGGGAGGGGTGCGGATACGCAGTATTTT
J: TRBJ2-3
size: -
V: TRBV19
D: TRBD2

CDR3: CASSQDGTGAGYGYTF
DNA: TGCGCCAGCAGCCAAGATGGGACAGGGGCCGGCTATGGCTACACCTTC
J: TRBJ1-2
size: -
V: TRBV4-3
D: TRBD1

CDR3: CASRKRVAKNIQYF
DNA: TGTGCCAGCAGAAAGAGAGTAGCCAAAAACATTCAGTACTTC
J: TRBJ2-4
size: -
V: TRBV28
D: -

CDR3: CASSAITGTGAGYTF
DNA: TGTGCCAGCAGCGCGATTACCGGGACAGGGGCTGGCTACACCTTC
J: TRBJ1-2
size: few
V: TRBV9
D: TRBD1

CDR3: CASSNFAGTGSTEAFF
DNA: TGTGCCAGCAGTAATTTCGCCGGGACAGGGTCTACTGAAGCTTTCTTT
J: TRBJ1-1
size: once
V: TRBV6-4
D: TRBD1

CDR3: CASSLFVPQGIQYF
DNA: TGTGCCAGCAGCTTGTTCGTCCCCCAGGGCATTCAGTACTTC
J: TRBJ2-4
size: -
V: TRBV5-6
D: -

CDR3: CASSPGQGGIMSYF
DNA: TGTGCCAGCTCACCGGGACAGGGCGGTATAATGTCGTACTTC
J: TRBJ2-7
size: -
V: TRBV18
D: TRBD1

CDR3: CASSARGGVEKLFF
DNA: TGTGCCAGCAGCGCCCGAGGAGGGGTTGAAAAACTGTTTTTT
J: TRBJ1-4
size: -
V: TRBV9
D: -

CDR3: CASSNGGSFYHEQYF
DNA: TGTGCCAGCAGTAACGGCGGGAGTTTCTACCACGAGCAGTACTTC
J: TRBJ2-7
size: -
V: TRBV27
D: TRBD2